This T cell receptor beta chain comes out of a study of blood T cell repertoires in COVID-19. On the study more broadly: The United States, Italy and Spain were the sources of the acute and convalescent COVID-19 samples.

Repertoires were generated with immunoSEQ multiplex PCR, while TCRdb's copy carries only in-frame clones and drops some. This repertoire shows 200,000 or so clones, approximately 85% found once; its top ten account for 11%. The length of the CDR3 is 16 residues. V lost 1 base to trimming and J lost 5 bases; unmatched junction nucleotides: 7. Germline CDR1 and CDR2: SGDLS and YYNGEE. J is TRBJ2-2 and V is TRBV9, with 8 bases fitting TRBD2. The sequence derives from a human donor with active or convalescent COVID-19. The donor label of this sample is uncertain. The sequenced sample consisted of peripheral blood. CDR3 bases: TGTGCCAGCAGCGTAAGGGGGACTAGGGGTACCGGGGAGCTGTTTTTT. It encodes CASSVRGTRGTGELFF.